This TCR beta chain was identified in a study of T cells in Graves' hyperthyroidism and ophthalmopathy. Not enrolled were patients with uncontrolled infection, other autoimmune disease, pregnancy or lactation. Fresh peripheral blood, 9.5 to 10 ml of it, supplied the PBMCs. V shed 4 bases and J shed 5 bases, with 12 bases lying between them. Germline CDR1 reads SGHRS; CDR2 reads YFSETQ. This CDR3 spans 14 amino acids. Study conclusions and caveats: The majority of expanded thyroid clonotypes above 0.001 also appeared in blood. The authors' 13 V-J model separated ophthalmopathy from stable hyperthyroidism.

What was amplified from RNA transcripts were TCR beta CDR3 regions. The HTBI primer set drove a first-round RT-PCR of the TCR CDR3. TCRdb re-derived calls from the multiplex PCR reads in MiXCR, one entry per CDR3 protein. The sample has 700,000 or so distinct CDR3 sequences; around 17% are singletons. This clonotype showed up just a few times. No antigen is known for it. This clonotype originated in a man in his late teens or twenties with Graves' hyperthyroidism. The chain combines TRBV5-1 with TRBJ1-4; D is perhaps TRBD1 (6 bases). Sequencing was carried out using blood. CDR3: CASSLWTANEKLFF. Written as DNA, the CDR3 is TGCGCCAGCAGCCTGTGGACAGCAAATGAAAAACTGTTTTTT.